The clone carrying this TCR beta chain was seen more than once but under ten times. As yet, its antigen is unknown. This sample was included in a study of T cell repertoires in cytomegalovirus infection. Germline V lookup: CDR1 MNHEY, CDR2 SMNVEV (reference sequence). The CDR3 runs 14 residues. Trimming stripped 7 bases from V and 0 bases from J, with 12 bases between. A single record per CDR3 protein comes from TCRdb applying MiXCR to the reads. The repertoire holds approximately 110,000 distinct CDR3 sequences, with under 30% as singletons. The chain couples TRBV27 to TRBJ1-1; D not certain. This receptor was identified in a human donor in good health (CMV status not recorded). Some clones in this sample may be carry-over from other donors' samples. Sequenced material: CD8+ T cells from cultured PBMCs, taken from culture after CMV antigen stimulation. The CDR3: CASTGSVMNTEAFF. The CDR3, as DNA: TGTGCCAGCACCGGGTCAGTCATGAACACTGAAGCTTTCTTT.